This T cell receptor beta chain was recorded in a study of control samples from healthy donors and cancer patients. Only in-frame clones appear in the TCRdb table, and some are missing; sequencing was by immunoSEQ multiplex PCR. The table shows a few hundred thousand clones, with around nine tenths occurring only once. This CDR3 contains 14 residues. V shed 4 bases and J shed 1 base, with 10 bases lying between them. The germline gives CDR1 PRHDT, CDR2 FYEKMQ (reference sequence). This receptor was obtained from a man aged 40-50 years with head and neck cancer. The chain carries TRBV13 and TRBJ1-1, with D uncertain. Source material: PBMCs. The CDR3 loop is CASSSTRTNTEAFF. The DNA for the CDR3 is TGTGCCAGCAGCTCCACCAGGACGAACACTGAAGCTTTCTTT.